Each of the 21 T cell receptor beta chains below was sequenced from the same sample in a study of a mutant IDH1 vaccine in newly diagnosed glioma. TCRdb keeps only in-frame clones here, not all; method: immunoSEQ multiplex PCR. In the table there are around 56,000 clones, roughly four fifths of which are singletons. These receptors are not linked to any known antigen. Time point meaning: week 5, during vaccination. The investigators gave 300 ug of mutant IDH1 20-mer peptide in each vaccine dose, together with topical imiquimod. This specimen was PBMCs, taken from a glioma patient whose treatment included an IDH1 peptide vaccine. The receptors come from a man younger than 45 with glioma.

The rearrangement uses TRBV7-9 and TRBJ2-5; D is tentatively TRBD1 or TRBD2 (6 bases each). The CDR3 has 18 residues. V lost 3 bases and J 4 bases, leaving 24 bases between the germline ends. CDR1 is SEHNR, CDR2 FQNEAQ, per germline (reference sequence). The CDR3 spells CASSLSHWDGGLAETQYF. CDR3 bases: TGTGCCAGCAGCTTGTCTCATTGGGATGGGGGGCTGGCAGAGACCCAGTACTTC.

The chain has TRBV6-5 and TRBJ1-1; D might be TRBD1 (5 bases). This CDR3 comprises 15 residues. Per germline, CDR1 MNHEY and CDR2 SVGAGI. Between the trimmed V and J ends, which lost 2 bases and 6 bases, there was a span of 16 bases. The chain's CDR3 is CASSYTTGYWSEAFF. The CDR3 DNA reads TGTGCCAGCAGTTACACTACAGGATATTGGTCTGAAGCTTTCTTT.

This sequence joins TRBV19 and TRBJ1-4; D gene uncertain. The CDR3 runs to 16 residues. Deletions cut 3 bases from V and 8 bases from J, with 19 bases between. CDR1 LNHDA and CDR2 SQIVND come from the germline V gene (reference sequence). CDR3 protein: CASSMGVVQLGEKLFF. CDR3 DNA: TGTGCCAGTAGTATGGGTGTTGTTCAACTGGGCGAAAAACTGTTTTTT. Looking up the rest from reference TRBV19 and TRBJ1-4 gives the full variable domain: DGGITQSPKYLFRKEGQNVTLSCEQNLNHDAMYWYRQDPGQGLRLIYYSQIVNDFQKGDIAEGYSVSREKKESFPLTVTSAQKNPTAFYLCASSMGVVQLGEKLFFGSGTQLSVL.

The V gene is TRBV19, the J gene TRBJ2-1; 7 bases map to TRBD2. Germline CDR1 LNHDA, CDR2 SQIVND (reference sequence). CDR3 length equals 14 residues. Losses at the gene ends were 4 bases for V and 4 bases for J; bases not matched to a gene: 4. In DNA form, the CDR3 reads TGTGCCAGTAGTAGCAGCGGGAATTACAATGAGCAGTTCTTC. Translated: CASSSSGNYNEQFF.

The DNA of the CDR3 is TGTGCCAGCAGCCAAGCAAACACTGAAGCTTTCTTT. Protein sequence: CASSQANTEAFF. The genes are TRBV4-2 and TRBJ1-1; D call uncertain. CDR3 length: 12 residues. Germline CDR1 reads LGHNA; CDR2 reads YNFKEQ. V gave up 1 base and J gave up 2 bases, with 2 bases separating them.

V is TRBV19 and J is TRBJ1-5; the match to TRBD1 covers 8 bases. Germline V lookup: CDR1 LNHDA, CDR2 SQIVND (reference sequence). Trimming cost V 3 bases and J 8 bases; bases outside gene matches: 6. The CDR3 spans 14 residues. The CDR3 sequence: CASSIVTGAKPQHF. CDR3 DNA: TGTGCCAGTAGTATCGTGACAGGGGCGAAGCCCCAGCATTTT.

This clone has just one count. An end of the junction does not agree with germline; a read error may underlie this. The chain combines TRBV19 with TRBJ1-6; 7 bases line up with TRBD1. This CDR3 has 14 residues. Looked up from germline, CDR1 is LNHDA and CDR2 is SQIVND (reference sequence). Written as DNA, the CDR3 is TGTGCCAGTAGCCCGGGACAGACGACCCCTACATTCTACTTT. Its protein product is CASSPGQTTPTFYF.

The chain uses TRBV19 and TRBJ2-5, with a weak D call TRBD1 (6 bases). The DNA end is more similar to TRBJ2-7, so the J call may be wrong. Germline V gene sequence: CDR1 LNHDA, CDR2 SQIVND (reference sequence). CDR3 length: 13 residues. The CDR3: CASSIVRGNEQYF. The CDR3 nucleotides are TGTGCCAGTAGTATAGTGAGGGGGAACGAGCAGTACTTC.

The CDR3 DNA follows: TGCGCCAGCAGCTTGGGGGTAGGGCCTAACTATGGCTACACCTTC. Its translation: CASSLGVGPNYGYTF. The chain joins TRBV5-1 to TRBJ1-2; D gene uncertain. The germline V gene has CDR1 SGHRS and CDR2 YFSETQ. The CDR3 covers 15 residues. V was trimmed by 0 bases and J by 0 bases, leaving 9 bases between them.

The chain couples TRBV5-4 to TRBJ2-5; TRBD2 matches 15 bases. With 2 bases clipped from V and 5 bases from J, the junction kept 4 bases outside the gene matches. Germline CDR1 SGHNT, CDR2 YYREEE (reference sequence). The CDR3 spans 16 residues. Here the CDR3 DNA reads TGTGCCAGCAGCTTCCTAGGACTAGCGGGGGGGGAGACCCAGTACTTC. Protein sequence: CASSFLGLAGGETQYF.

J is TRBJ2-1 and V is TRBV6-7; D might be TRBD2 (7 bases). TRBV6-7 is an ORF, and what it does is uncertain. The CDR3 runs 14 residues. V was cut by 8 bases and J by 8 bases, with 19 bases left in between. The CDR3 spells CASFAPRGADEQFF. CDR3 nucleotide sequence: TGTGCCAGCTTCGCGCCCCGGGGGGCCGATGAGCAGTTCTTC.

V gene TRBV5-4 combines with J gene TRBJ2-3, with TRBD2 matching over 11 bases. The germline CDR1 and CDR2 sequences are SGHNT and YYREEE (reference sequence). The J segment lost 8 bases and the V segment lost 3 bases, leaving 8 bases of the junction unmatched. The CDR3 totals 15 residues. The CDR3 here is CASSYRLAGSPTQYF. For the CDR3, the DNA is TGTGCCAGCAGCTACCGACTAGCGGGGTCTCCTACGCAGTATTTT.

The chain couples TRBV7-6 to TRBJ2-1, with TRBD2 identical over 9 bases. The CDR3 is 16 residues long. CDR1 is SGHVS and CDR2 is FNYEAQ in the germline V gene. Trimming at V came to 0 bases and at J to 2 bases, leaving 2 bases not matched to a gene. The CDR3 sequence is CASSLATSGAYNEQFF. CDR3 DNA: TGTGCCAGCAGCTTAGCGACTAGCGGTGCCTACAATGAGCAGTTCTTC.

This chain connects TRBV7-8 to TRBJ1-2; D is undetermined. Deletions cut 2 bases from V and 7 bases from J, with 11 bases between. CDR1 is SGHVS, CDR2 FQNEAQ, per germline. The CDR3 has 13 amino acids. The CDR3 loop reads CASSLNAFAGYTF. CDR3 nucleotide sequence: TGTGCCAGCAGCTTAAACGCCTTCGCTGGCTACACCTTC.

The V call is TRBV14, the J call TRBJ1-3; 8 positions agree with TRBD1. This CDR3 spans 15 amino acids. Germline CDR1 and CDR2: SGHDN and FVKESK. The junction had 2 bases not matched to a gene; V was cut back by 1 base and J by 3 bases. In DNA form, the CDR3 reads TGTGCCAGCAGCCAAGTCAGGGGGCTTGGAAACACCATATATTTT. Amino acid sequence: CASSQVRGLGNTIYF.

The rearrangement joins TRBV4-1 to TRBJ2-1; D is undetermined. The V end was cut by 1 base, the J end by 9 bases, with 10 bases between. CDR1 MGHRA and CDR2 YSYEKL come from the germline V gene. The CDR3 has 13 residues. In DNA form, the CDR3 reads TGCGCCAGCAGCCAAGTGCAGAGCCGTGAGCAGTTCTTC. Translating gives CASSQVQSREQFF.

This clone has just one count. This chain links TRBV6-5 with TRBJ2-7, with a possible D match to TRBD1 (5 bases). This CDR3 is 15 amino acids long. The V end was cut by 2 bases, the J end by 0 bases, with 11 bases between. CDR1 and CDR2 from the germline V gene are MNHEY and SVGAGI. DNA of the CDR3: TGTGCCAGCAGTTACGCCTACAGGTCCTCCTACGAGCAGTACTTC. It yields the protein CASSYAYRSSYEQYF.

J is TRBJ2-2 and V is TRBV7-7; no firm D call. Germline V CDR1 and CDR2: SSHAT, FNYEAQ (reference sequence). This CDR3 is built from 15 residues. Trimming pared 2 bases from V and 0 bases from J, leaving 7 bases between. The CDR3 loop is CASSLTDSNTGELFF. The CDR3, as DNA: TGTGCCAGCAGCTTAACAGATTCGAACACCGGGGAGCTGTTTTTT.

The rearrangement joins TRBV5-1 to TRBJ2-6; TRBD2 matches at 7 bases. This CDR3 region has 17 residues. J gave up 3 bases and V 4 bases, and 10 bases lay outside the gene matches. The germline V gene encodes CDR1 SGHRS and CDR2 YFSETQ. CDR3 residues: CASSPAGVTYGANVLTF. The CDR3 DNA sequence: TGCGCCAGCAGCCCGGCGGGGGTGACATATGGGGCCAACGTCCTGACTTTC.

This clone appeared once. This chain connects TRBV2 to TRBJ1-1, with D hard to call. CDR1 and CDR2 (germline): SNHLY, FYNNEI. The CDR3 contains 16 residues. Trimming removed 6 bases at V and 1 base at J, with 18 bases between. CDR3 protein: CASSPPTSRGNTEAFF. The CDR3 DNA is TGTGCCAGCAGCCCCCCAACCTCTCGTGGGAACACTGAAGCTTTCTTT.

This chain joins TRBV11-2 and TRBJ2-5; 9 nucleotides match TRBD1. The CDR3 loop spans 15 amino acids. The germline gives CDR1 SGHAT, CDR2 FQNNGV. Trimming took 5 bases from V and 2 from J; bases not matched to a gene: 6. In DNA form, the CDR3 reads TGTGCCAGCAGCCCGGGACAGGGTTTACAAGAGACCCAGTACTTC. This translates into CASSPGQGLQETQYF.